Following are 14 T cell receptor beta chains from one sample sequenced in a study of blood T cell repertoires in COVID-19. Sequenced by immunoSEQ multiplex PCR; TCRdb stores in-frame clones only, minus some. This table holds roughly 230,000 clones, approximately 81% found once. Specimen: peripheral blood. These receptors were obtained from an elderly woman with COVID-19, enrolled during active disease.

The CDR3 spells CASSNQGQLNTEAFF. CDR3 bases: TGTGCCAGCTCAAACCAGGGACAGCTGAACACTGAAGCTTTCTTT. This rearrangement joins TRBV18 to TRBJ1-1; 7 bases line up with TRBD1. Germline V gene sequence: CDR1 KGHSH, CDR2 LQKENI. Trimming removed 5 bases from V and 0 bases from J; junction bases left unmatched: 6. The CDR3 consists of 15 residues.

The J gene is TRBJ1-4, the V gene TRBV28, with TRBD1 as a possible D gene (5 bases). CDR3 size: 14 residues. CDR1 is MDHEN, CDR2 SYDVKM, per germline. V gave up 8 bases and J gave up 10 bases, with 20 bases separating them. DNA for the CDR3: TGTGCCAGCGGGCTTCGGCAGGCCGGGGGAAAACTGTTTTTT. Its protein product is CASGLRQAGGKLFF.

This clone has just one count. The chain joins TRBV19 to TRBJ1-2; D gene uncertain. Germline V gives CDR1 LNHDA, CDR2 SQIVND (reference sequence). The CDR3 is 13 amino acids. Trimming took off 1 base at V and 8 bases at J, with 11 bases between the two ends. The CDR3 is CASSIVGVSGYTF. CDR3 nucleotides: TGTGCCAGTAGTATAGTCGGGGTCTCAGGCTACACCTTC.

V and J are TRBV28 and TRBJ2-7, with 7 bases fitting TRBD1. The CDR3 sequence is 14 residues long. V was clipped by 4 bases and J by 2 bases; unmatched bases: 5. Germline loops: CDR1 MDHEN, CDR2 SYDVKM. The CDR3 loop is CASSSSQGAYEQYF. In DNA, the CDR3 is TGTGCCAGCAGTTCATCGCAGGGGGCCTACGAGCAGTACTTC. The full variable domain, its missing parts supplied by reference TRBV28 and TRBJ2-7, is DVKVTQSSRYLVKRTGEKVFLECVQDMDHENMFWYRQDPGLGLRLIYFSYDVKMKEKGDIPEGYSVSREKKERFSLILESASTNQTSMYLCASSSSQGAYEQYFGPGTRLTVT.

Here the CDR3 reads CASSPGLAGNNEQFF. The DNA for the CDR3 is TGCGCCAGCAGCCCTGGACTAGCGGGGAACAATGAGCAGTTCTTC. This chain connects TRBV5-1 to TRBJ2-1; 12 nucleotides align to TRBD2. This CDR3 contains 15 residues. Germline assignment: CDR1 SGHRS and CDR2 YFSETQ. V was pared by 4 bases and J by 5 bases, with 4 bases of the junction left unmatched.

This chain links TRBV7-2 with TRBJ2-7; TRBD2 agrees at 10 bases. The trim removed 3 bases at V and 4 bases at J, leaving 6 bases unmatched. Germline CDR1 and CDR2: SGHTA and FQGNSA. The CDR3 covers 15 residues. DNA of the CDR3: TGTGCCAGCAGCTTCCTAGCGGGGGAAGGATACGAGCAGTACTTC. Its translation is CASSFLAGEGYEQYF.

V and J are TRBV7-2 and TRBJ1-6; no definite D call. The CDR3 has 15 amino acids. Deletions cut 5 bases from V and 7 bases from J, with 15 bases between. The V gene's germline CDR1 is SGHTA and CDR2 FQGNSA. The CDR3 DNA sequence: TGTGCCAGCAGCGAAAAGACACAAGTAAATTCACCCCTCCACTTT. Its protein is CASSEKTQVNSPLHF. Full variable domain (outside the CDR3, taken from reference TRBV7-2 and TRBJ1-6): GAGVSQSPSNKVTEKGKDVELRCDPISGHTALYWYRQSLGQGLEFLIYFQGNSAPDKSGLPSDRFSAERTGGSVSTLTIQRTQQEDSAVYLCASSEKTQVNSPLHFGNGTRLTVT.

The rearrangement joins TRBV6-1 to TRBJ2-2, with 9 bases lining up with TRBD1. The CDR3 extends over 18 amino acids. Germline CDR1 and CDR2: MNHNS and SASEGT. Trimming at V came to 1 base and at J to 4 bases, leaving 10 bases not matched to a gene. CDR3 coding DNA: TGTGCCAGCAGTGAAGATTACGGGACAGGGTTCCGCACCGGGGAGCTGTTTTTT. Translation gives CASSEDYGTGFRTGELFF.

This clone occurred once. This sequence joins TRBV5-1 and TRBJ1-4, with TRBD1 identical over 9 bases. The germline gives CDR1 SGHRS, CDR2 YFSETQ. V trimming: 6 bases; J trimming: 6 bases; junction bases outside the gene matches: 6. This CDR3 region has 14 residues. CDR3 protein: CASKPGQGYEKLFF. CDR3 nucleotide sequence: TGCGCCAGCAAACCGGGACAGGGATATGAAAAACTGTTTTTT.

V is TRBV19 and J is TRBJ2-1; the match to TRBD2 covers 13 bases. Unmatched junction bases numbered 10, after V lost 10 bases and J lost 4 bases. Germline V gene data show CDR1 as LNHDA and CDR2 as SQIVND (reference sequence). This CDR3 spans 16 amino acids. CDR3 sequence: CATRGLAGMGYNEQFF. CDR3 in DNA: TGTGCCACCCGGGGACTAGCGGGGATGGGTTACAATGAGCAGTTCTTC.

This chain connects TRBV19 to TRBJ1-1; the match to TRBD1 covers 7 bases. The V segment lost 5 bases and the J segment 11 bases; nucleotides outside the gene matches: 11. The V gene's germline CDR1 is LNHDA and CDR2 SQIVND (reference sequence). This CDR3 has 13 amino acids. CDR3 DNA: TGTGCCAGTAGTGCGAGACAGGGTATAAAGGCTTTCTTT. Its translation is CASSARQGIKAFF.

The chain is built from TRBV6-5 and TRBJ2-4, with 10 bases lining up with TRBD2. This CDR3 is 14 amino acids long. CDR1 and CDR2 from the germline V gene are MNHEY and SVGAGI. V trimming: 6 bases; J trimming: 6 bases; junction bases outside the gene matches: 5. CDR3 region: CASRSGGEVNIQYF. CDR3 sequence (DNA): TGTGCCAGCAGGAGCGGGGGGGAGGTAAACATTCAGTACTTC.

This clone turned up a few times. J is TRBJ2-1 and V is TRBV19; D may be TRBD2 (5 bases). CDR3 size: 14 residues. V was clipped by 4 bases and J by 6 bases, with 13 bases between them. Germline CDR1 LNHDA, CDR2 SQIVND (reference sequence). The CDR3 loop reads CASSKLEPGNEQFF. The CDR3, as DNA: TGTGCCAGTAGTAAACTAGAACCAGGCAATGAGCAGTTCTTC.

The genes are TRBV6-6 and TRBJ1-1; D is possibly TRBD1 (5 bases). Trimming shortened V by 2 bases and J by 2 bases, and 12 bases separated the two germline ends. CDR1 MNHNY and CDR2 SVGAGI come from the germline V gene (reference sequence). The CDR3 length is 15 residues. The chain's CDR3 is CASSYGGGGNTEAFF. CDR3 coding DNA: TGTGCCAGCAGTTACGGTGGGGGGGGTAACACTGAAGCTTTCTTT.